One sample yielded the 10 T cell receptor beta chains listed below, sequenced in a study of CD8+CD57+ T cells in acquired aplastic anemia. Selection for sequencing was limited to patients who had shown CD8+CD57+ cell expansion by flow cytometry. Genomic DNA, serving as template, underwent TCR beta VDJ and CDR3 profiling. TCRdb processed the reads anew with MiXCR; each CDR3 protein has one entry. This table has approximately 470,000 distinct CDR3 sequences, about a third appearing once. Sequencing input: sorted CD4+, CD8+, or CD8+CD57+ T cells (not recorded which) from PBMCs. The receptors come from a human donor with aplastic anemia.

This clonotype appeared once. The chain is built from TRBV30 and TRBJ2-2; 10 bases line up with TRBD1. This CDR3 comprises 14 residues. Germline assignment: CDR1 GTSNPN and CDR2 SVGIG (reference sequence). The junction had 4 bases not matched to a gene; V was cut back by 5 bases and J by 4 bases. The CDR3 bases are TGTGCCTGGGCAAGGACAGGGGGCACCGGGGAGCTGTTTTTT. Its translation: CAWARTGGTGELFF.

With regard to this clonotype: The junction does not match germline at one end; this may be a read error. The CDR3 DNA reads as TGTGCCAGCCGGAATGGGAACACCGGGGGGCTGTTTTTT. Translating it yields CASRNGNTGGLFF. The genes are TRBV10-3 and TRBJ2-2; a possible D gene is TRBD2 (6 bases). Germline loops: CDR1 ENHRY, CDR2 SYGVKD. The CDR3 length is 13 residues.

The CDR3 nucleotides are TGTGCCAGCAGCCGGGACAGGACCGTCCAAGAGACCCAGTACTTC. As protein: CASSRDRTVQETQYF. The chain employs TRBV25-1 and TRBJ2-5; 8 bases line up with TRBD1. V was pared by 6 bases and J by 1 base, with 7 bases of the junction left unmatched. Germline V lookup: CDR1 MGHDK, CDR2 SYGVNS. The CDR3 has 15 amino acids.

Many counts were recorded for this clonotype. The chain has TRBV15 and TRBJ2-7; TRBD2 matches at 7 bases. The V and J ends lost 0 bases and 3 bases, in that order; junction bases with no gene match: 5. CDR3 length: 15 residues. CDR1 is LNHNV and CDR2 is YYDKDF in the germline V gene (reference sequence). This CDR3 reads CATSREGLADYEQYF. The CDR3 DNA follows: TGTGCCACCAGCAGAGAGGGGCTAGCGGACTACGAGCAGTACTTC.

The chain couples TRBV7-8 to TRBJ2-7; 9 positions agree with TRBD1. Germline V gene data show CDR1 as SGHVS and CDR2 as FQNEAQ. V gave up 5 bases and J gave up 5 bases; unmatched junction bases: 7. This CDR3 has 14 residues. This CDR3 is CASSPGTGTNEQYF. As DNA, the CDR3 is TGTGCCAGCAGCCCCGGGACAGGGACTAACGAGCAGTACTTC. The full variable domain, rest sourced from reference TRBV7-8 and TRBJ2-7, is GAGVSQSPRYKVAKRGQDVALRCDPISGHVSLFWYQQALGQGPEFLTYFQNEAQLDKSGLPSDRFFAERPEGSVSTLKIQRTQQEDSAVYLCASSPGTGTNEQYFGPGTRLTVT.

In its sample, this clonotype was seen a few times. The V and J genes are TRBV29-1 and TRBJ2-2; 12 bases agree with TRBD2. Germline V gene data show CDR1 as SQVTM and CDR2 as ANQGSEA. The CDR3 has 18 amino acids. V shed 6 bases and J 4 bases; nucleotides not matched to a gene: 15. CDR3 loop: CSVRSHRLAGEVTGELFF. As DNA, the CDR3 is TGCAGCGTCCGTTCTCACCGACTAGCGGGAGAGGTCACCGGGGAGCTGTTTTTT.

There are many counts of this clonotype. CDR3 in DNA: TGTGCCACCAGTGAGGGACAGGGCTCGTCCTACGAGCAGTACTTC. Translated, it gives CATSEGQGSSYEQYF. The chain employs TRBV24-1 and TRBJ2-7; 9 nucleotides align to TRBD1. CDR3 length equals 15 residues. The germline gives CDR1 KGHDR, CDR2 SFDVKD. V gave up 4 bases and J gave up 1 base; unmatched junction bases: 4.

This clonotype was detected only a few times. The CDR3 reads CASSIFGSDTQYF. CDR3 DNA sequence: TGTGCCAGTAGTATATTCGGTTCAGATACGCAGTATTTT. This rearrangement joins TRBV19 to TRBJ2-3, with D hard to call. The CDR3 runs to 13 residues. V lost 2 bases and J lost 4, with 7 bases in between. Germline CDR1 and CDR2: LNHDA and SQIVND (reference sequence).

This clonotype has just one count. The chain is built from TRBV5-4 and TRBJ1-3; tentative D call: TRBD1 (6 bases). Germline V gene lookup returns CDR1 SGHNT and CDR2 YYREEE (reference sequence). Trimming stripped 0 bases from V and 4 bases from J, with 23 bases between. This CDR3 region has 19 residues. The CDR3 DNA follows: TGTGCCAGCAGCTTGGCCCTCTTGGGGACAACAGTTACGGGAAACACCATATATTTT. Its translation: CASSLALLGTTVTGNTIYF. Filled out from reference TRBV5-4 and TRBJ1-3, the complete variable domain reads ETGVTQSPTHLIKTRGQQVTLRCSSQSGHNTVSWYQQALGQGPQFIFQYYREEENGRGNFPPRFSGLQFPNYSSELNVNALELDDSALYLCASSLALLGTTVTGNTIYFGEGSWLTVV.

This clonotype was observed a single time. Sequence at one end of the junction differs from germline and may be a read error. The rearrangement uses TRBV19 and TRBJ2-3; D may correspond to TRBD1 or TRBD2 (5 bases each). The germline V gene encodes CDR1 LNHDA and CDR2 SQIVND (reference sequence). The CDR3 sequence is 16 residues long. The CDR3 nucleotides read TGTGCCAGTAGTATAGTCGGGGTGCCTAGCACAGGTACGCAGTATTTT. Protein: CASSIVGVPSTGTQYF.